The 18 T cell receptor beta chains presented below share a single source sample, sequenced in a study of blood T cell repertoires in COVID-19. Assay used: immunoSEQ multiplex PCR; TCRdb lists only in-frame clones, some missing. This table has about 98,000 clones, roughly 84% appearing once. The specimen sequenced was peripheral blood. The receptors were gathered from a human donor in a cohort sampled during active COVID-19.

The J gene is TRBJ2-7, the V gene TRBV6-6, with 7 nucleotides matching TRBD1. Germline V gene lookup returns CDR1 MNHNY and CDR2 SVGAGI (reference sequence). The CDR3 runs to 15 residues. J gave up 7 bases and V 6 bases, and 15 bases lay outside the gene matches. CDR3 coding DNA: TGTGCCAGCAGCAGCCGGCCCAGGGGGAAAGAGGAGCAGTACTTC. This sequence encodes CASSSRPRGKEEQYF.

The DNA of the CDR3 is TGTGCCAGCAGCTCTCAGGTAATGAACACTGAAGCTTTCTTT. Its protein product is CASSSQVMNTEAFF. J is TRBJ1-1 and V is TRBV9, with no clear D. V lost 4 bases and J lost 0, with 10 bases in between. The CDR3 spans 14 residues. CDR1 SGDLS and CDR2 YYNGEE come from the germline V gene.

The CDR3 region has the DNA TGTGCCAGCAGCGTTACCGGGACAGGGACGGAGACCCAGTACTTC. Its protein product is CASSVTGTGTETQYF. The V and J genes are TRBV7-8 and TRBJ2-5; the match to TRBD1 covers 9 bases. There are 15 residues in the CDR3. Germline V gene lookup returns CDR1 SGHVS and CDR2 FQNEAQ. Losses at the gene ends were 5 bases for V and 5 bases for J; bases not matched to a gene: 9.

The chain combines TRBV5-6 with TRBJ2-7; TRBD2 agrees at 8 bases. This CDR3 is built from 16 residues. J lost 2 bases, V lost 2 bases, and 9 bases had no gene match. Germline V lookup: CDR1 SGHDT, CDR2 YYEEEE. For the CDR3, the DNA is TGTGCCAGCAGCTTTACCGGGCGGGGGGTGACCTACGAGCAGTACTTC. Residues: CASSFTGRGVTYEQYF.

In nucleotides, the CDR3 is TGTGCCAGCAGCGCCGGGACAGTAGAAACAGATACGCAGTATTTT. Its translation is CASSAGTVETDTQYF. The chain joins TRBV7-9 to TRBJ2-3, with 7 positions matching TRBD1. Germline lookup yields CDR1 SEHNR and CDR2 FQNEAQ (reference sequence). CDR3 length equals 15 residues. V trimming: 5 bases; J trimming: 3 bases; junction bases outside the gene matches: 8.

The chain carries TRBV28 and TRBJ1-1; 9 bases are shared with TRBD1. The CDR3 is 14 amino acids. Per the germline V gene, CDR1 is MDHEN and CDR2 is SYDVKM. V trimming: 8 bases; J trimming: 4 bases; junction bases outside the gene matches: 8. DNA of the CDR3: TGTGCCAGCGGCACAGGGGGCAAGGTCACTGAAGCTTTCTTT. Encoded protein: CASGTGGKVTEAFF.

In DNA form, the CDR3 reads TGCGCCAGCAGCTTGGCGTTCGGGGTCGAGCAGTACTTC. Translated: CASSLAFGVEQYF. The chain is built from TRBV5-1 and TRBJ2-7; D may be TRBD2 (5 bases). Trimming took off 0 bases at V and 6 bases at J, with 10 bases between the two ends. Germline V gives CDR1 SGHRS, CDR2 YFSETQ. The CDR3 loop spans 13 amino acids.

In the case of this clone: A far larger clone differs by one base, so this is likely a read error. The chain employs TRBV28 and TRBJ1-2; D perhaps matches TRBD1 (5 bases). Trimming removed 6 bases at V and 4 bases at J, with 21 bases between. Germline lookup yields CDR1 MDHEN and CDR2 SYDVKM. This CDR3 spans 16 amino acids. The CDR3 region has the DNA TGTGCCAGCAGCTCCCGGTGGGGCGACCGGATCTATGGCTACACCTTC. Translated: CASSSRWGDRIYGYTF.

This chain uses TRBV5-1 with TRBJ2-5; 7 bases agree with TRBD1. This CDR3 has 15 residues. V trimming: 4 bases; J trimming: 2 bases; junction bases outside the gene matches: 8. The V gene's germline CDR1 is SGHRS and CDR2 YFSETQ. Here the CDR3 reads CASSPVYRGQETQYF. Here the CDR3 DNA reads TGCGCCAGCAGCCCCGTTTACAGGGGACAAGAGACCCAGTACTTC.

The chain carries TRBV3-1 (or the pseudogene TRBV3-2) and TRBJ2-5; D remains unclear. CDR3 size: 15 residues. V shed 4 bases and J shed 0 bases, with 12 bases lying between them. The germline CDR1 and CDR2 sequences are LGHDT and YNNKEL (reference sequence). CDR3 residues: CASSPLRWYQETQYF. CDR3 nucleotides: TGTGCCAGCAGCCCCCTACGGTGGTACCAAGAGACCCAGTACTTC.

V usage is TRBV6-2 or TRBV6-3 and J usage is TRBJ1-5; maybe TRBD1 (5 bases). Looked up from germline, CDR1 is MNHEY and CDR2 is SVGEGT. The length of the CDR3 is 14 residues. V lost 5 bases and J 7 bases, leaving 15 bases between the germline ends. The CDR3 protein is CASSAGPQIQPQHF. The CDR3 DNA reads TGTGCCAGCAGTGCAGGGCCCCAGATACAGCCCCAGCATTTT.

The chain recombines TRBV12-5 with TRBJ2-2; D might be TRBD1 (6 bases). V lost 0 bases, J lost 3 bases, and 11 bases lay in between. The CDR3 is 16 amino acids. Germline values: CDR1 LGHNT, CDR2 FRNRAP. In nucleotides, the CDR3 is TGTGCTAGTGGTTTGGTACTGGGGGCGTACACCGGGGAGCTGTTTTTT. Translating it yields CASGLVLGAYTGELFF. The variable domain in full, with the rest retrieved from reference TRBV12-5 and TRBJ2-2, is DARVTQTPRHKVTEMGQEVTMRCQPILGHNTVFWYRQTMMQGLELLAYFRNRAPLDDSGMPKDRFSAEMPDATLATLKIQPSEPRDSAVYFCASGLVLGAYTGELFFGEGSRLTVL.

The rearrangement uses TRBV5-1 and TRBJ1-4, with D perhaps TRBD1 (5 bases). The germline V and J ends were trimmed by 1 base and 0 bases, with 10 bases remaining between them. Germline CDR1 and CDR2: SGHRS and YFSETQ. The CDR3 runs 16 residues. The CDR3 region is CASSLWGGSTNEKLFF. DNA for the CDR3: TGCGCCAGCAGCTTGTGGGGGGGATCAACTAATGAAAAACTGTTTTTT.

This chain links TRBV6-5 with TRBJ2-7, with TRBD1 matching 8 bases. V was clipped by 8 bases and J by 4 bases; unmatched bases: 13. This CDR3 has 15 residues. Germline CDR1 MNHEY, CDR2 SVGAGI. CDR3: CASVDLNRGYYEQYF. CDR3 in DNA: TGTGCCAGCGTGGATTTAAACAGGGGGTATTACGAGCAGTACTTC.

V and J are TRBV28 and TRBJ2-5; D perhaps matches TRBD2 (6 bases). Germline CDR1 reads MDHEN; CDR2 reads SYDVKM. Trimming pared 3 bases from V and 5 bases from J, leaving 10 bases between. The CDR3 spans 13 residues. The CDR3 reads CASSLGGWETQYF. In nucleotides, the CDR3 is TGTGCCAGCAGTTTGGGGGGATGGGAGACCCAGTACTTC.

This clone was recorded at least ten times. The rearrangement links TRBV9 to TRBJ2-3, with 15 bases matching TRBD2. The CDR3 consists of 17 residues. The V gene's germline CDR1 is SGDLS and CDR2 YYNGEE. V lost 4 bases to trimming and J lost 5 bases; unmatched junction nucleotides: 8. CDR3 protein: CASSTRTSGGAIDTQYF. The CDR3 nucleotides are TGTGCCAGCAGCACCCGGACTAGCGGGGGGGCCATAGATACGCAGTATTTT. Full variable domain (missing parts from reference TRBV9 and TRBJ2-3): DSGVTQTPKHLITATGQRVTLRCSPRSGDLSVYWYQQSLDQGLQFLIQYYNGEERAKGNILERFSAQQFPDLHSELNLSSLELGDSALYFCASSTRTSGGAIDTQYFGPGTRLTVL.

The chain employs TRBV7-9 and TRBJ2-5, with no clear D. This CDR3 region has 19 residues. The germline V gene has CDR1 SEHNR and CDR2 FQNEAQ (reference sequence). V dropped 1 base and J dropped 4 bases, with 25 bases sitting between them. As DNA, the CDR3 is TGTGCCAGCAGCTTAGTTAACTCAGTTAGCTGGAGAACTCCAGAGACCCAGTACTTC. Translated: CASSLVNSVSWRTPETQYF.

The rearrangement uses TRBV18 and TRBJ2-7, with D unresolved. The V gene's germline CDR1 is KGHSH and CDR2 LQKENI. V lost 2 bases and J lost 4, with 15 bases in between. The CDR3 sequence is 15 residues long. CDR3 sequence: CASSPSGEAGYEQYF. CDR3 bases: TGTGCCAGCTCACCATCCGGAGAGGCCGGGTACGAGCAGTACTTC.